This T cell receptor (beta chain) was sequenced during a study of T-cell memory formation after mild COVID-19. CDR1 is GTSNPN and CDR2 is SVGIG in the germline V gene (reference sequence). V lost 3 bases to trimming and J lost 0 bases; unmatched junction nucleotides: 4. The CDR3 has 15 residues. This clonotype was counted between two and nine times. TCRdb itself ran the 5' RACE reads through MiXCR, one entry per CDR3 protein. Of hundreds of thousands of distinct CDR3 sequences listed, nearly 25% are singletons. This clonotype was sampled from an adult woman who had mild COVID-19 (a few samples of this study predate the infection). Cell type and time point are not known. The chain recombines TRBV30 with TRBJ2-1; 8 positions agree with TRBD2. Sequenced material: PBMCs or a T cell subset sorted from them (not recorded which). The CDR3, as DNA: TGTGCCTGGAGCCCCGGGACTAGCTCCTACAATGAGCAGTTCTTC. Translated: CAWSPGTSSYNEQFF.